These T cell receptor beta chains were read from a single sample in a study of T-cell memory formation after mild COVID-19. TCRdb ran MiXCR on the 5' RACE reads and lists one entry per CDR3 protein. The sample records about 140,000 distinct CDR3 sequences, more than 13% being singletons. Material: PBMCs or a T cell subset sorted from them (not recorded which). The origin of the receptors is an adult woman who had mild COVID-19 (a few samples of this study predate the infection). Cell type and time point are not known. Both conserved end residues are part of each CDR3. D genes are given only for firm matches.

CDR3: CASSPGPGGAGGMENIQYF
D: -
J: TRBJ2-4
V: TRBV7-6

CDR3: CASSQDRPDPVSEAFF
D: -
J: TRBJ1-1
V: TRBV3-1

CDR3: CASAAVRALAKNIQYF
D: -
J: TRBJ2-4
V: TRBV5-5

CDR3: CASSQVWDPNQPQHF
D: -
J: TRBJ1-5
V: TRBV4-1

CDR3: CASSLGSELVGSSRNEQFF
D: -
J: TRBJ2-1
V: TRBV12-3/TRBV12-4

CDR3: CASSQEEVAGSLWADTQYF
D: TRBD2
J: TRBJ2-3
V: TRBV4-2

CDR3: CASSEQGSGTEAFF
D: TRBD1
J: TRBJ1-1
V: TRBV6-5

CDR3: CSATGENSYEQYF
D: -
J: TRBJ2-7
V: TRBV20-1

CDR3: CSVDRQGSTEAFF
D: TRBD1
J: TRBJ1-1
V: TRBV29-1

CDR3: CASSQAGRTEAFF
D: -
J: TRBJ1-1
V: TRBV4-1

CDR3: CSVEDRSEAFF
D: -
J: TRBJ1-1
V: TRBV29-1

CDR3: CASSYTTNTEAFF
D: -
J: TRBJ1-1
V: TRBV7-9

CDR3: CARLGGPSRYTGELFF
D: -
J: TRBJ2-2
V: TRBV7-6

CDR3: CASSQSSLDGLYGYTF
D: -
J: TRBJ1-2
V: TRBV4-1

CDR3: CAWSEGRSEKLFF
D: -
J: TRBJ1-4
V: TRBV30

CDR3: CAISESGGSYEQYF
D: TRBD2
J: TRBJ2-7
V: TRBV10-3

CDR3: CASSYSRRDYGYTF
D: -
J: TRBJ1-2
V: TRBV6-2/TRBV6-3

CDR3: CASSLVARQTSSYNEQFF
D: -
J: TRBJ2-1
V: TRBV7-8

CDR3: CASSPVDPGETQYF
D: -
J: TRBJ2-5
V: TRBV5-1

CDR3: CASSYTWDRVMYEQYF
D: TRBD1
J: TRBJ2-7
V: TRBV11-2

CDR3: CASSAVAGGYNEQFF
D: TRBD2
J: TRBJ2-1
V: TRBV7-8

CDR3: CASSLGDRGSISGNTIYF
D: TRBD1
J: TRBJ1-3
V: TRBV5-1

CDR3: CSVRGTSGGTGELFF
D: TRBD2
J: TRBJ2-2
V: TRBV29-1

CDR3: CASSVGVNSYEQYF
D: -
J: TRBJ2-7
V: TRBV9

CDR3: CASSPRLAGEWVDTQYF
D: TRBD2
J: TRBJ2-3
V: TRBV3-1

CDR3: CASSLQGALEAFF
D: TRBD1
J: TRBJ1-1
V: TRBV4-1

CDR3: CASSQEAVTYEQYF
D: -
J: TRBJ2-7
V: TRBV4-3

CDR3: CASSLGQISFEQYF
D: TRBD1
J: TRBJ2-7
V: TRBV6-6

CDR3: CASSARTRDEQFF
D: -
J: TRBJ2-1
V: TRBV19

CDR3: CASRAGNEQFF
D: -
J: TRBJ2-1
V: TRBV6-2/TRBV6-3

CDR3: CASSPSDRVINEQFF
D: TRBD1
J: TRBJ2-1
V: TRBV12-3/TRBV12-4

CDR3: CASSLGTRANNEQFF
D: -
J: TRBJ2-1
V: TRBV7-6

CDR3: CASSDGGADRGSYEQDF
D: TRBD1
J: TRBJ2-7
V: TRBV6-4

CDR3: CASTRGTGPYNEQFF
D: -
J: TRBJ2-1
V: TRBV9

CDR3: CASSSGLATYNEQFF
D: TRBD2
J: TRBJ2-1
V: TRBV12-3/TRBV12-4

CDR3: CASSLGQGLANEQFF
D: TRBD1
J: TRBJ2-1
V: TRBV4-1

CDR3: CASSPGLGHNEQFF
D: -
J: TRBJ2-1
V: TRBV7-9